One and the same sample provided the 21 T cell receptor beta chains below, sequenced in a study of PD-L1 blockade in urothelial cancer. Generated by immunoSEQ multiplex PCR, the TCRdb table keeps only in-frame clones and is missing some. The sample shows roughly 32,000 clones, 89% of them seen only once. Time point given: peripheral blood 6 weeks after treatment start. Material: PBMCs, obtained around atezolizumab (anti-PD-L1) treatment. The receptors were sampled from a man aged 80 or over with urothelial cancer.

The chain combines TRBV6-6 with TRBJ1-1; the match to TRBD1 covers 7 bases. CDR1 MNHNY and CDR2 SVGAGI come from the germline V gene (reference sequence). Trimming removed 5 bases from V and 0 bases from J; junction bases left unmatched: 3. There are 14 residues in the CDR3. CDR3 amino acids: CASSKGTVNTEAFF. Written as DNA, the CDR3 is TGTGCCAGCAGTAAAGGGACAGTGAACACTGAAGCTTTCTTT.

The gene calls are TRBV7-8 and TRBJ1-1; TRBD1 might be the D (6 bases). The CDR3 sequence is 14 residues long. Trimming took off 3 bases at V and 6 bases at J, with 14 bases between the two ends. The germline CDR1 and CDR2 sequences are SGHVS and FQNEAQ. Written as DNA, the CDR3 is TGTGCCAGCAGCTTCCCCTACAGGGATTCTGAAGCTTTCTTT. It is translated as CASSFPYRDSEAFF.

The chain joins TRBV11-2 to TRBJ1-4; 7 bases align to TRBD1. V lost 0 bases and J lost 7; bases outside the gene matches: 5. This CDR3 has 15 amino acids. Germline V gene data show CDR1 as SGHAT and CDR2 as FQNNGV. CDR3 nucleotides: TGTGCCAGCAGCTTAGAAGGGACAGTCTCTGAAAAACTGTTTTTT. Its protein product is CASSLEGTVSEKLFF.

The chain couples TRBV5-1 to TRBJ2-7, with 8 bases identical to TRBD1. J lost 1 base, V lost 5 bases, and 8 bases had no gene match. From germline, CDR1 is SGHRS and CDR2 YFSETQ. The CDR3 is 15 residues long. The CDR3 bases are TGCGCCAGCAGTTTTGGACAGGGACCTTCCTACGAGCAGTACTTC. Translated: CASSFGQGPSYEQYF.

This rearrangement joins TRBV7-8 to TRBJ1-2; 9 positions match TRBD1. After removal of 8 bases from V and 8 bases from J, the junction contained 15 bases not matched to a gene. The CDR3 is 15 amino acids. Germline CDR1 reads SGHVS; CDR2 reads FQNEAQ. The CDR3 DNA is TGTGCCAGCGGCAAAGCCGGGACAGGGTCATGGGGCTACACCTTC. Amino acids: CASGKAGTGSWGYTF.

V and J are TRBV19 and TRBJ2-7; no reliable D call. The CDR3 has 13 amino acids. Per germline, CDR1 LNHDA and CDR2 SQIVND (reference sequence). The V gene lost 5 bases and the J gene lost 2 bases, with 10 bases spanning the gap. CDR3 coding DNA: TGTGCCAGTAGTTTGTGGCCGCCCTACGAGCAGTACTTC. Translation gives CASSLWPPYEQYF.

This clone was seen a handful of times. The chain employs TRBV5-1 and TRBJ2-5, with TRBD2 identical over 7 bases. The V segment lost 5 bases and the J segment 0 bases; nucleotides outside the gene matches: 7. The CDR3 is 15 residues long. Germline-derived CDR1 and CDR2 are SGHRS and YFSETQ. CDR3 sequence reads: CASSASGFYQETQYF. As DNA, the CDR3 is TGCGCCAGCAGTGCTAGCGGATTTTACCAAGAGACCCAGTACTTC.

This chain joins TRBV4-1 and TRBJ2-1, with a possible D match to TRBD2 (5 bases). Looked up from germline, CDR1 is MGHRA and CDR2 is YSYEKL. The CDR3 runs to 16 residues. V was pared by 0 bases and J by 8 bases, with 17 bases between. Here the CDR3 DNA reads TGCGCCAGCAGCCAAGATCAGTCGCGGGTGCAGCATGAGCAGTTCTTC. Encoded protein: CASSQDQSRVQHEQFF.

This chain connects TRBV14 to TRBJ2-7, with 9 bases identical to TRBD2. CDR1 and CDR2 from the germline V gene are SGHDN and FVKESK. The CDR3 has 16 amino acids. The V gene end was trimmed by 0 bases and the J gene end by 7 bases; junction bases not matched to a gene: 10. CDR3 bases: TGTGCCAGCAGCCAAGATTGGTCTAGCGGGATTTATGAGCAGTACTTC. This gives the protein CASSQDWSSGIYEQYF.

The V and J genes are TRBV28 and TRBJ1-5, with D uncertain. Between the trimmed V and J ends, which lost 2 bases and 7 bases, there was a span of 3 bases. The CDR3 sequence is 11 residues long. From germline, CDR1 is MDHEN and CDR2 SYDVKM. The CDR3 nucleotides read TGTGCCAGCAGTTTAACACAGCCCCAGCATTTT. As protein: CASSLTQPQHF.

This sequence joins TRBV19 and TRBJ2-1; TRBD2 matches at 8 bases. The CDR3 covers 16 residues. Germline CDR1 is LNHDA and CDR2 is SQIVND (reference sequence). Losses at the gene ends were 7 bases for V and 9 bases for J; bases not matched to a gene: 17. DNA of the CDR3: TGTGCCAGTATGAGTGCCCGCCTAGCGGGTTTCGGTGAGCAGTTCTTC. As protein: CASMSARLAGFGEQFF. The full variable domain, in which reference TRBV19 and TRBJ2-1 provide the parts outside the CDR3, is DGGITQSPKYLFRKEGQNVTLSCEQNLNHDAMYWYRQDPGQGLRLIYYSQIVNDFQKGDIAEGYSVSREKKESFPLTVTSAQKNPTAFYLCASMSARLAGFGEQFFGPGTRLTVL.

V usage is TRBV19 and J usage is TRBJ1-2, with D possibly being TRBD1 (6 bases). CDR1 is LNHDA and CDR2 is SQIVND in the germline V gene (reference sequence). The CDR3 spans 14 residues. V lost 5 bases and J lost 3, with 13 bases in between. Written as DNA, the CDR3 is TGTGCCAGTAGTCGAGGGGACACCTACTATGGCTACACCTTC. The encoded protein is CASSRGDTYYGYTF.

The J gene is TRBJ2-2, the V gene TRBV25-1; TRBD1 matches 7 bases. With V trimmed by 7 bases and J by 6 bases, 5 bases remained unmatched. Germline loops: CDR1 MGHDK, CDR2 SYGVNS. CDR3 length: 13 residues. The CDR3 nucleotides are TGTGCCAGCAAACCTACAGGGGCCGGGGAGCTGTTTTTT. Its protein product is CASKPTGAGELFF.

V usage is TRBV5-1 and J usage is TRBJ1-2, with 9 bases matching TRBD1. The germline V gene has CDR1 SGHRS and CDR2 YFSETQ. CDR3 length equals 15 residues. The ends lost 4 bases at V and 5 bases at J; junction bases unmatched: 9. The CDR3 DNA sequence: TGCGCCAGCAGCCCAACACAGGGGGCAGGGTATGGCTACACCTTC. It translates to CASSPTQGAGYGYTF.

The chain is built from TRBV5-1 and TRBJ1-5; D unclear. Germline assignment: CDR1 SGHRS and CDR2 YFSETQ. The CDR3 consists of 15 residues. The ends were cut back, 0 bases at V and 5 bases at J, with 12 bases in the middle. CDR3 nucleotide sequence: TGCGCCAGCAGCTTGGTCGGGGATATCTATCAGCCCCAGCATTTT. Protein product: CASSLVGDIYQPQHF.

The genes are TRBV15 and TRBJ2-5; D may be TRBD2 (5 bases). V lost 0 bases and J 5 bases, leaving 16 bases between the germline ends. CDR1 and CDR2 from the germline V gene are LNHNV and YYDKDF (reference sequence). The CDR3 spans 16 residues. CDR3 in amino acids: CATSRDGGRGLETQYF. CDR3 sequence (DNA): TGTGCCACCAGCAGAGATGGAGGACGCGGTCTGGAGACCCAGTACTTC.

A single count supports this clone. This rearrangement joins TRBV27 to TRBJ1-2, with unresolved D. Trimming stripped 2 bases from V and 4 bases from J, with 8 bases between. This CDR3 comprises 13 residues. Germline values: CDR1 MNHEY, CDR2 SMNVEV (reference sequence). In DNA form, the CDR3 reads TGTGCCAGCAGTTTAGATGGCACCTATGGCTACACCTTC. Translating gives CASSLDGTYGYTF.

This clone was counted a single time. V is TRBV28 and J is TRBJ1-5; D possibly corresponds to TRBD1 (6 bases). Germline lookup yields CDR1 MDHEN and CDR2 SYDVKM. The CDR3 has 16 residues. The germline V and J ends were trimmed by 5 bases and 0 bases, with 14 bases remaining between them. In nucleotides, the CDR3 is TGTGCCAGCAGTCTATTAGGGGGGGATAGCAATCAGCCCCAGCATTTT. This encodes CASSLLGGDSNQPQHF.

This clone appeared a single time. The chain employs TRBV28 and TRBJ2-3; TRBD2 aligns across 8 bases. Germline V gene data show CDR1 as MDHEN and CDR2 as SYDVKM. With 5 bases clipped from V and 5 bases from J, the junction kept 12 bases outside the gene matches. The CDR3 consists of 16 residues. The CDR3 reads CASSPEVAGRGDTQYF. CDR3 in DNA: TGTGCCAGCAGTCCCGAAGTAGCGGGGAGGGGAGATACGCAGTATTTT.

This rearrangement joins TRBV11-2 to TRBJ2-2, with 13 bases identical to TRBD2. Germline lookup yields CDR1 SGHAT and CDR2 FQNNGV. The CDR3 is 17 amino acids. Trimming took 2 bases from V and 6 from J; bases not matched to a gene: 6. The CDR3 sequence is CASSLRTSGRRAGELFF. The CDR3 region has the DNA TGTGCCAGCAGCTTAAGGACTAGCGGGAGACGGGCCGGGGAGCTGTTTTTT.

This clone was seen once. The V and J genes are TRBV18 and TRBJ2-3; maybe TRBD1 (5 bases). Germline CDR1 KGHSH, CDR2 LQKENI. V dropped 1 base and J dropped 3 bases, with 8 bases sitting between them. The CDR3 is made up of 14 amino acids. DNA for the CDR3: TGTGCCAGCTCACCACGGACACATACAGATACGCAGTATTTT. Protein: CASSPRTHTDTQYF.